This TCR beta chain was documented in a study of cytomegalovirus exposure and HLA in healthy donors. It was with 60 Vbeta and 13 Jbeta primers that the PCR ran. The method was immunoSEQ multiplex PCR; TCRdb's version includes in-frame clones alone and lacks a portion of them. The sample records approximately 150,000 clones, over 60% being singletons. The CDR3 has 15 amino acids. CDR1 MNHEY and CDR2 SVGAGI come from the germline V gene. V and J are TRBV6-5 and TRBJ2-5, with a tentative D call TRBD1 (6 bases). The DNA end is a closer match to TRBJ2-7, so the J assignment may be wrong. Specimen: PBMCs. The sequence was obtained from a man aged 40-55 years in good health and CMV-seronegative. The CDR3: CASSYDAQGLNEQYF. The CDR3 DNA sequence: TGTGCCAGCAGTTACGACGCCCAGGGGCTAAACGAGCAGTACTTC.